This T cell receptor (beta chain) appears in the sequencing data of a study of post-analysis software for immune sequencing data. Study results and limitations: Included in a set of five TRBV segments more frequent in patients than controls were TRBV5-6, TRBV5-1 and TRBV20-1.

cDNA libraries of TCR beta carried unique molecular identifiers. TCRdb used MiXCR to reprocess the PCR reads, holding one entry per CDR3 protein. Of a few hundred thousand distinct CDR3 sequences listed, 40% to 55% are singletons. As for this clonotype: The antigen is unknown.

This CDR3 comprises 13 residues. V dropped 6 bases and J dropped 4; count of bases not matched to a gene: 7. Germline CDR1 reads SQVTM; CDR2 reads ANQGSEA. The J gene is TRBJ2-7, the V gene TRBV29-1, with 9 bases lining up with TRBD2. The sequenced material came from blood. This clonotype was sampled from a girl under 18 with multiple sclerosis. This CDR3 reads CSVGISGSYEQYF. The DNA of the CDR3 is TGCAGCGTCGGAATTAGCGGGAGTTACGAGCAGTACTTC.